One and the same sample provided the 16 T cell receptor beta chains below, sequenced in a study of technical replicates of blood from a few donors. Sequencing was performed with immunoSEQ multiplex PCR; in TCRdb, only in-frame clones are kept and a portion is missing. The sample has 95,000 to 100,000 clones; over 95% are singletons. The sample taken for sequencing was T cells isolated from PBMCs. The source of these receptors is a human donor in good health.

The chain links TRBV5-4 to TRBJ1-1; D is possibly TRBD1 (6 bases). With 3 bases removed from V and 1 base from J, the gap between germline ends came to 19 bases. The V gene's germline CDR1 is SGHNT and CDR2 YYREEE (reference sequence). The CDR3 contains 17 residues. CDR3 DNA: TGTGCCAGCAGCTCGAGTCCGGGGGGCGGTTGGAACACTGAAGCTTTCTTT. Protein: CASSSSPGGGWNTEAFF.

The rearrangement links TRBV11-2 to TRBJ2-5, with 11 bases matching TRBD2. Germline values: CDR1 SGHAT, CDR2 FQNNGV. The CDR3 spans 16 residues. V was clipped by 4 bases and J by 0 bases; unmatched bases: 4. CDR3 nucleotide sequence: TGTGCCAGCAGCTCCACTAGCGGGAGTGACCAAGAGACCCAGTACTTC. This encodes CASSSTSGSDQETQYF.

This chain connects TRBV5-5 to TRBJ2-5; a possible D gene is TRBD1 (5 bases). Germline assignment: CDR1 SGHKS and CDR2 YYEKEE (reference sequence). V lost 0 bases and J 5 bases, leaving 20 bases between the germline ends. This CDR3 contains 17 residues. This chain's CDR3 is CASSLAPAGPTFETQYF. CDR3 DNA: TGTGCCAGCAGCTTGGCCCCGGCAGGGCCCACTTTTGAGACCCAGTACTTC.

The V gene is TRBV27, the J gene TRBJ2-1, with 7 bases fitting TRBD2. CDR1 and CDR2 (germline): MNHEY, SMNVEV (reference sequence). The CDR3 spans 16 residues. V lost 11 bases, J lost 0 bases, and 13 bases stayed unmatched. DNA for the CDR3: TGTGCCGTTGCAGCGGGGCAGCCGAGCTCCTACAATGAGCAGTTCTTC. This translates into CAVAAGQPSSYNEQFF.

V usage is TRBV5-6 and J usage is TRBJ2-7, with a weak D call TRBD2 (7 bases). From germline, CDR1 is SGHDT and CDR2 YYEEEE. This CDR3 is 15 amino acids long. V was shortened by 4 bases and J by 0 bases, with 14 bases between the two germline ends. CDR3 sequence: CASSQPGGGSYEQYF. The CDR3 bases are TGTGCCAGCAGCCAGCCGGGGGGCGGCTCCTACGAGCAGTACTTC.

J is TRBJ2-2 and V is TRBV2; 10 nucleotides align to TRBD1. CDR3 length: 16 amino acids. CDR1 SNHLY and CDR2 FYNNEI come from the germline V gene. V was clipped by 7 bases and J by 2 bases; unmatched bases: 7. CDR3 sequence: CASTQGQGLNTGELFF. Here the CDR3 DNA reads TGTGCCAGCACTCAGGGACAGGGGTTAAACACCGGGGAGCTGTTTTTT.

The chain is built from TRBV2 and TRBJ1-1; no firm D call. The germline V and J ends were trimmed by 8 bases and 2 bases, with 15 bases remaining between them. The CDR3 has 14 amino acids. The germline CDR1 and CDR2 sequences are SNHLY and FYNNEI. CDR3 in amino acids: CASEFVRINTEAFF. CDR3 DNA sequence: TGTGCCAGCGAGTTCGTGAGAATTAACACTGAAGCTTTCTTT.

The V and J genes are TRBV19 and TRBJ1-5, with TRBD1 matching over 7 bases. The germline CDR1 and CDR2 sequences are LNHDA and SQIVND (reference sequence). Trimming at V came to 5 bases and at J to 2 bases, leaving 15 bases not matched to a gene. The CDR3 is 18 amino acids. Here the CDR3 DNA reads TGTGCCAGTAGTCTCAGACAGGGAAAGAGGTATGGCAATCAGCCCCAGCATTTT. Translated: CASSLRQGKRYGNQPQHF.

This sequence joins TRBV9 and TRBJ2-5; TRBD2 matches at 7 bases. Germline CDR1 reads SGDLS; CDR2 reads YYNGEE. This CDR3 contains 17 residues. Unmatched junction bases numbered 20, after V lost 7 bases and J lost 5 bases. As DNA, the CDR3 is TGTGCCAGCGGTGGGAGGGCCTCCCCCCAATTTCGGGAGACCCAGTACTTC. Protein sequence: CASGGRASPQFRETQYF.

The rearrangement joins TRBV6-1 to TRBJ1-1; TRBD1 matches 8 bases. The germline V gene encodes CDR1 MNHNS and CDR2 SASEGT. After removal of 5 bases from V and 7 bases from J, the junction contained 6 bases not matched to a gene. This CDR3 is built from 13 residues. CDR3 loop: CASSFRQGSEAFF. For the CDR3, the DNA is TGTGCCAGCAGTTTTAGACAGGGGAGTGAAGCTTTCTTT.

V usage is TRBV5-6 and J usage is TRBJ2-5; 11 bases match TRBD2. The length of the CDR3 is 17 residues. V lost 4 bases, J lost 3 bases, and 11 bases stayed unmatched. CDR1 and CDR2 (germline): SGHDT, YYEEEE. CDR3 in DNA: TGTGCCAGCAGCCTCCAGGGACTAGCGGTTGTCGAAGAGACCCAGTACTTC. This codes for CASSLQGLAVVEETQYF.

The chain combines TRBV28 with TRBJ2-1; a possible D gene is TRBD2 (5 bases). Germline V CDR1 and CDR2: MDHEN, SYDVKM. This CDR3 is built from 16 residues. Trimming pared 4 bases from V and 0 bases from J, leaving 13 bases between. DNA of the CDR3: TGTGCCAGCAGTTCGGAGCGGACGAGCTCCTACAATGAGCAGTTCTTC. Translation gives CASSSERTSSYNEQFF.

The rearrangement links TRBV19 to TRBJ2-1; possibly TRBD1 for D (5 bases). From germline, CDR1 is LNHDA and CDR2 SQIVND (reference sequence). The length of the CDR3 is 17 residues. V was shortened by 5 bases and J by 0 bases, with 17 bases between the two germline ends. The CDR3 DNA is TGTGCCAGTAGTCTCAACCCCACAGGAAGCTCCTACAATGAGCAGTTCTTC. Its translation is CASSLNPTGSSYNEQFF.

The chain carries TRBV19 and TRBJ1-3; possibly TRBD1 for D (6 bases). The CDR3 is 15 amino acids. V lost 6 bases to trimming and J lost 4 bases, with 16 bases between them. Germline V gives CDR1 LNHDA, CDR2 SQIVND (reference sequence). The CDR3 is CASRSGHIWGNTIYF. DNA for the CDR3: TGTGCCAGTAGATCGGGACACATCTGGGGAAACACCATATATTTT.

This chain uses TRBV6-5 with TRBJ2-1; D possibly corresponds to TRBD1 (6 bases). The V gene lost 5 bases and the J gene lost 7 bases, with 12 bases spanning the gap. The CDR3 has 13 residues. CDR1 and CDR2 (germline): MNHEY, SVGAGI. The CDR3 DNA is TGTGCCAGCAGTCCTGACAGGCCAAATGAGCAGTTCTTC. It codes for CASSPDRPNEQFF.

This chain uses TRBV29-1 with TRBJ2-1; possible D gene TRBD1, 6 bases. The V gene lost 4 bases and the J gene lost 4 bases, with 8 bases spanning the gap. The CDR3 covers 12 residues. Germline V gene sequence: CDR1 SQVTM, CDR2 ANQGSEA. The CDR3 sequence: CSVATGYNEQFF. The DNA for the CDR3 is TGCAGCGTTGCTACAGGGTACAATGAGCAGTTCTTC.